These T cell receptor beta chains were read from a single sample in a study of T cell repertoires in cytomegalovirus infection. One entry per CDR3 protein results from TCRdb running MiXCR on the reads. This sample yields approximately 490,000 distinct CDR3 sequences, of which around 10% are seen a single time; roughly 10% belongs to the top ten. The sequenced sample consisted of PBMCs. The receptors were sampled from a human donor in good health (CMV status not recorded). Some clones in this sample may be carry-over from other donors' samples. The CDR3 runs from the conserved cysteine through the conserved F or W. A D gene is named only where the DNA matches it firmly. Only some rows state a clone size, as once, few, many or a class for expanded clones.

len	v_gene	abundance	d_gene	j_gene	CDR3aa	CDR3nt
21	TRBV7-8	many	TRBD2	TRBJ2-7	CASSSNQPMRTSGRSIYEQYF	TGTGCCAGCAGCTCTAACCAACCCATGAGGACTAGCGGGAGGTCTATCTACGAGCAGTACTTC
15	TRBV10-3	few	-	TRBJ1-1	CAISESKRGSTEAFF	TGTGCCATCAGTGAGTCGAAAAGGGGGTCGACTGAAGCTTTCTTT
15	TRBV15	-	-	TRBJ1-1	CATSREPGVNTEAFF	TGTGCCACCAGCAGAGAACCCGGGGTGAACACTGAAGCTTTCTTT
13	TRBV5-4	many	-	TRBJ2-3	CASSRVNTDTQYF	TGTGCCAGCAGCCGGGTCAACACAGATACGCAGTATTTT
16	TRBV30	-	TRBD2	TRBJ2-7	CAWRMIRASGSYEQYF	TGTGCCTGGAGGATGATCCGGGCTAGCGGTTCCTACGAGCAGTACTTC
15	TRBV6-1	many	-	TRBJ2-5	CASSEASGRKETQYF	TGTGCCAGCAGTGAAGCGTCGGGAAGGAAAGAGACCCAGTACTTC
15	TRBV5-1	many	-	TRBJ2-2	CASFFEVAGAGELFF	TGCGCCAGCTTCTTTGAAGTGGCTGGGGCCGGGGAGCTGTTTTTT
16	TRBV28	many	TRBD1	TRBJ1-1	CASSFPGTGMNTEAFF	TGTGCCAGCAGTTTTCCCGGGACAGGGATGAACACTGAAGCTTTCTTT
14	TRBV19	many	TRBD1	TRBJ2-4	CASSQGAQKNIQYF	TGTGCCAGTAGTCAGGGGGCCCAGAAAAACATTCAGTACTTC
17	TRBV24-1	few	TRBD1	TRBJ2-3	CATSDGYGTESTDTQYF	TGTGCCACCAGTGATGGATACGGGACAGAAAGCACAGATACGCAGTATTTT
16	TRBV7-9	many	-	TRBJ1-6	CASSGRTAVSNSPLHF	TGTGCCAGCAGCGGAAGGACAGCTGTCTCCAATTCACCCCTCCACTTT
14	TRBV6-5	many	TRBD1	TRBJ1-1	CASTNRGGDTEAFF	TGTGCCAGCACCAACAGGGGGGGAGACACTGAAGCTTTCTTT
18	TRBV7-9	many	TRBD2	TRBJ2-2	CASSPPGLAGRNTGELFF	TGTGCCAGCAGCCCCCCGGGACTAGCGGGAAGGAACACCGGGGAGCTGTTTTTT
13	TRBV30	few	-	TRBJ1-5	CAWSGWRDQPQHF	TGTGCCTGGAGTGGCTGGCGGGATCAGCCCCAGCATTTT
15	TRBV9	few	-	TRBJ1-3	CASSPSGTEGNTIYF	TGTGCCAGCAGTCCATCCGGGACCGAGGGAAACACCATATATTTT
14	TRBV28	many	TRBD1	TRBJ2-2	CASRSGTATGELFF	TGTGCCAGCAGATCCGGGACAGCCACCGGGGAGCTGTTTTTT
13	TRBV11-3	many	TRBD1	TRBJ2-1	CASSRDRVGEQFF	TGTGCCAGCAGCCGAGACAGGGTGGGTGAGCAGTTCTTC
15	TRBV10-2	few	TRBD1	TRBJ1-2	CASSEGLTGGYGYTF	TGCGCCAGCAGTGAGGGTCTTACAGGGGGCTATGGCTACACCTTC
16	TRBV28	once	-	TRBJ1-5	CASSPSSPGGNQPQHF	TGTGCCAGCAGTCCCTCTTCCCCCGGGGGCAATCAGCCCCAGCATTTT
19	TRBV6-1	-	TRBD1	TRBJ1-1	CASSGGWDSLSGGHTEAFF	TGTGCCAGCAGTGGAGGATGGGACAGCCTTAGCGGCGGGCACACTGAAGCTTTCTTT
15	TRBV7-8	many	-	TRBJ1-2	CASSLGTMAPSGYTF	TGTGCCAGCAGCTTAGGTACTATGGCCCCTAGTGGCTACACCTTC
12	TRBV11-2	many	-	TRBJ1-1	CASTTLRTEAFF	TGTGCCAGCACCACCCTGAGGACTGAAGCTTTCTTT
17	TRBV14	-	TRBD2	TRBJ2-1	CASSQVPGLATYNEQFF	TGTGCCAGCAGCCAGGTCCCGGGACTAGCGACCTACAATGAGCAGTTCTTC
11	TRBV29-1	-	-	TRBJ2-5	CSVDPQETQYF	TGCAGCGTTGACCCCCAAGAGACCCAGTACTTC
16	TRBV14	many	-	TRBJ2-5	CASSQDSALGAETQYF	TGTGCCAGCAGCCAAGATTCTGCACTAGGTGCAGAGACCCAGTACTTC
14	TRBV6-5	many	-	TRBJ2-4	CASSNDKLLNIQYF	TGTGCCAGCAGTAACGACAAGCTACTAAACATTCAGTACTTC
19	TRBV7-9	-	-	TRBJ1-1	CASSQRTRTVGNGGTEAFF	TGTGCCAGCAGCCAACGGACCCGGACGGTGGGGAACGGTGGGACTGAAGCTTTCTTT
13	TRBV28	many	-	TRBJ1-2	CATSWGGNYGYTF	TGTGCCACGTCTTGGGGCGGTAACTATGGCTACACCTTC
16	TRBV7-8	many	TRBD1	TRBJ2-1	CASSTRGPGLYNEQFF	TGTGCCAGCAGCACCAGGGGGCCAGGGCTCTACAATGAGCAGTTCTTC
10	TRBV7-9	-	-	TRBJ1-1	CALMGGIAFF	TGTGCCTTAATGGGGGGCATAGCTTTCTTT
15	TRBV20-1	few	TRBD2	TRBJ2-7	CSARDRGTAGDEQYF	TGCAGTGCTAGAGATCGTGGGACGGCGGGGGACGAGCAGTACTTC
14	TRBV28	many	TRBD1	TRBJ2-7	CASSSNRGTYEQYF	TGTGCCAGCAGTTCAAACAGGGGGACCTACGAGCAGTACTTC
13	TRBV6-5	many	TRBD1	TRBJ1-1	CASLAGDRGQAFF	TGTGCCAGCTTGGCTGGGGACAGGGGTCAGGCTTTCTTT
17	TRBV12-5	many	TRBD1	TRBJ1-6	CASGLANSQGLRSPLHF	TGTGCTAGTGGTTTGGCAAATTCACAGGGGTTAAGGTCACCCCTCCACTTT
14	TRBV2	-	-	TRBJ1-5	CASDFGQGNQPQDF	-
12	TRBV10-3	many	-	TRBJ2-2	CAIRPSDGELFF	TGTGCCATCAGACCGAGTGACGGGGAGCTGTTTTTT
14	TRBV7-3	many	-	TRBJ1-6	CASSLMGGNSPLHF	TGTGCCAGCAGCTTAATGGGCGGAAATTCACCCCTCCACTTT
15	TRBV7-3	-	-	TRBJ1-2	CASRHREFGLYGYTF	TGTGCCAGCCGCCATAGGGAATTCGGACTCTATGGCTACACCTTC
15	TRBV19	few	TRBD1	TRBJ1-2	CASNHIRTGNYGYTF	TGTGCCAGTAACCATATCCGGACAGGGAACTATGGCTACACCTTC
11	TRBV2	many	TRBD2	TRBJ2-3	CAGEGTDTQYF	TGTGCTGGGGAGGGGACAGATACGCAGTATTTT
14	TRBV7-9	many	-	TRBJ2-7	CASSPRADPYEQYF	TGTGCCAGCAGCCCACGGGCCGATCCCTACGAGCAGTACTTC
16	TRBV7-2	many	TRBD1	TRBJ2-5	CASSFGTAKYQETQYF	TGTGCCAGCAGCTTCGGGACAGCGAAGTACCAAGAGACCCAGTACTTC
16	TRBV9	few	TRBD2	TRBJ2-1	CASSVVTSGGVNEQFF	TGTGCCAGCAGCGTAGTAACTAGCGGGGGGGTTAATGAGCAGTTCTTC
14	TRBV6-1	-	-	TRBJ2-5	CASSELASEETQYF	TGTGCCAGCAGTGAATTGGCTAGCGAAGAGACCCAGTACTTC
13	TRBV2	-	TRBD1	TRBJ2-4	CASSPTGLNIQYF	TGTGCCAGCAGCCCGACAGGGTTAAACATTCAGTACTTC
15	TRBV7-8	many	TRBD2	TRBJ2-7	CASSPTSGRFYGQYF	TGTGCCAGCAGCCCGACTAGCGGGAGGTTTTACGGTCAGTACTTC
15	TRBV18	-	TRBD1	TRBJ2-2	CASSRLTGRTGELFF	TGTGCCAGCTCACGACTGACAGGGCGCACCGGGGAGCTGTTTTTT
14	TRBV6-1	many	-	TRBJ1-2	CASSPTVGWGGYTF	TGTGCCAGCAGCCCGACCGTGGGATGGGGTGGCTACACCTTC
17	TRBV4-2	many	-	TRBJ1-3	CASSQDLEGGSGNTIYF	TGTGCCAGCAGCCAAGATCTTGAGGGTGGCTCTGGAAACACCATATATTTT